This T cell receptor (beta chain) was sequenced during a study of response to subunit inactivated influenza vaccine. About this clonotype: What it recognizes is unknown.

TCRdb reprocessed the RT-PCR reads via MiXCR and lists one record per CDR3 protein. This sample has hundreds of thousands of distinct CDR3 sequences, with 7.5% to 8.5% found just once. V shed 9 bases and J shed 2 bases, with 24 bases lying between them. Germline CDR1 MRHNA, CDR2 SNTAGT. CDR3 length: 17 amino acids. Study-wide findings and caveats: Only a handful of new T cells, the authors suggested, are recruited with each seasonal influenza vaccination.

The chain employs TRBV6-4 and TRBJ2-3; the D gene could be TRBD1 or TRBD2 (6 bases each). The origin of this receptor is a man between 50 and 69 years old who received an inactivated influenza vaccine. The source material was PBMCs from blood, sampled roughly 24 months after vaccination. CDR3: CARGLRTVGSITDTQYF. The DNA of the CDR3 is TGTGCCAGGGGTCTAAGGACAGTCGGGAGTATCACAGATACGCAGTATTTT.